A single sample is the source of the 5 T cell receptor beta chains below, sequenced in a study of OX40 agonist ivuxolimab in advanced cancers. Assay used: immunoSEQ multiplex PCR; TCRdb lists only in-frame clones, some missing. This table holds some 85,000 clones, around 86% found once. Sequencing was performed on CD4+ or CD8+ T cells sorted from blood, taken in a trial of the OX40 agonist ivuxolimab. Every receptor here comes from an adult with an advanced solid tumor such as melanoma, head and neck, liver or kidney cancer.

This chain links TRBV6-4 with TRBJ2-3; D not resolved. Germline V gene lookup returns CDR1 MRHNA and CDR2 SNTAGT. Trimming pared 0 bases from V and 4 bases from J, leaving 2 bases between. This CDR3 contains 12 residues. The chain's CDR3 is CASSDSADTQYF. The CDR3 nucleotides are TGTGCCAGCAGTGACTCGGCAGATACGCAGTATTTT.

Relative to its sample, this clone is medium-sized. V is TRBV28 and J is TRBJ1-5, with D unclear. V dropped 1 base and J dropped 3 bases, with 13 bases sitting between them. CDR1 MDHEN and CDR2 SYDVKM come from the germline V gene. The length of the CDR3 is 16 residues. CDR3: CASSLSAVRFNQPQHF. CDR3 nucleotide sequence: TGTGCCAGCAGTTTATCCGCGGTACGGTTCAATCAGCCCCAGCATTTT.

The V and J genes are TRBV18 and TRBJ2-4; D not certain. The V gene lost 2 bases and the J gene lost 1 base, with 12 bases spanning the gap. This CDR3 has 16 residues. The germline CDR1 and CDR2 sequences are KGHSH and LQKENI. In DNA form, the CDR3 reads TGTGCCAGCTCACCAGGTGGAACGAACGCCAAAAACATTCAGTACTTC. It translates to CASSPGGTNAKNIQYF.

The chain carries TRBV7-9 and TRBJ2-2; perhaps TRBD1 as D (5 bases). This CDR3 is built from 13 residues. Germline CDR1 reads SEHNR; CDR2 reads FQNEAQ (reference sequence). V lost 6 bases and J lost 6, with 11 bases in between. As DNA, the CDR3 is TGTGCCAGCAGGAAAGGGGTTCCCGGGGAGCTGTTTTTT. Protein: CASRKGVPGELFF.

The gene calls are TRBV7-2 and TRBJ2-7; 8 bases are a match to TRBD2. There are 15 residues in the CDR3. Germline-derived CDR1 and CDR2 are SGHTA and FQGNSA. Trimming took 1 base from V and 2 from J; bases not matched to a gene: 4. The CDR3 loop is CASSLGLARTYEQYF. The CDR3 region has the DNA TGTGCCAGCAGCTTAGGACTAGCGCGTACCTACGAGCAGTACTTC. The variable domain in full, with the rest retrieved from reference TRBV7-2 and TRBJ2-7, is GAGVSQSPSNKVTEKGKDVELRCDPISGHTALYWYRQSLGQGLEFLIYFQGNSAPDKSGLPSDRFSAERTGGSVSTLTIQRTQQEDSAVYLCASSLGLARTYEQYFGPGTRLTVT.